The 14 T cell receptor beta chains in this list originate from one sample, sequenced in a study of T cell changes during pregnancy in multiple sclerosis. Profiled with immunoSEQ multiplex PCR; TCRdb holds only in-frame clones, not every one. The table has about 40,000 clones, about 91% seen once. Specimen: CD4+ T cells from peripheral blood mononuclear cells, collected before pregnancy. These TCRs come from a female donor with multiple sclerosis, enrolled in a pregnancy study.

The gene calls are TRBV28 and TRBJ2-3; TRBD1 matches 9 bases. Germline trimming cut 5 bases from V and 6 bases from J; bases unmatched to any gene: 9. Germline V gene sequence: CDR1 MDHEN, CDR2 SYDVKM. The CDR3 runs 15 residues. DNA of the CDR3: TGTGCCAGCAGTGCCGCGACAGGGGGAATTGATACGCAGTATTTT. This translates into CASSAATGGIDTQYF. Full variable domain (missing parts from reference TRBV28 and TRBJ2-3): DVKVTQSSRYLVKRTGEKVFLECVQDMDHENMFWYRQDPGLGLRLIYFSYDVKMKEKGDIPEGYSVSREKKERFSLILESASTNQTSMYLCASSAATGGIDTQYFGPGTRLTVL.

The J gene is TRBJ2-1, the V gene TRBV6-1; 8 bases map to TRBD1. V shed 4 bases, J shed 6 bases, and the junction held 11 bases outside the gene matches. The CDR3 has 16 amino acids. The germline gives CDR1 MNHNS, CDR2 SASEGT. This CDR3 is CASSVRQGSLFNEQFF. In DNA form, the CDR3 reads TGTGCCAGCAGTGTGCGACAGGGGAGTTTGTTCAATGAGCAGTTCTTC.

V usage is TRBV28 and J usage is TRBJ2-7; the D is unclear. This CDR3 spans 12 amino acids. Germline-derived CDR1 and CDR2 are MDHEN and SYDVKM. V lost 3 bases and J 6 bases, leaving 9 bases between the germline ends. In nucleotides, the CDR3 is TGTGCCAGCAGTTTCCAAACCAGCGAGCAGTACTTC. This gives the protein CASSFQTSEQYF.

As DNA, the CDR3 is TGTGCCAGCAGGAAGCGGGGAGGTGGGGAGACCCAGTACTTC. Encoded protein: CASRKRGGGETQYF. The chain carries TRBV6-6 and TRBJ2-5; TRBD2 matches 7 bases. Germline V gene lookup returns CDR1 MNHNY and CDR2 SVGAGI (reference sequence). J was trimmed by 5 bases and V by 6 bases; bases with no gene match: 9. The CDR3 runs to 14 residues.

V and J are TRBV6-5 and TRBJ2-3, with D possibly TRBD2 on 5 matching bases. V lost 5 bases and J lost 5, with 17 bases in between. The germline gives CDR1 MNHEY, CDR2 SVGAGI. The CDR3 spans 15 residues. The CDR3: CASSIRTRLGDTQYF. DNA for the CDR3: TGTGCCAGCAGTATCCGGACTCGATTGGGAGATACGCAGTATTTT.

The chain is built from TRBV7-9 and TRBJ2-1; D uncertain. Germline CDR1 SEHNR, CDR2 FQNEAQ (reference sequence). Trimming stripped 3 bases from V and 8 bases from J, with 5 bases between. The CDR3 length is 11 residues. The CDR3, as DNA: TGTGCCAGCAGCTTTATTCATGAGCAGTTCTTC. Residues: CASSFIHEQFF.

The sample holds one count of this clone. This CDR3 reads CASSLHNEQFF. CDR3 in DNA: TGTGCCAGCAGTCTCCACAATGAGCAGTTCTTC. V gene TRBV27 combines with J gene TRBJ2-1, with unresolved D. Germline V gene data show CDR1 as MNHEY and CDR2 as SMNVEV (reference sequence). The V end lost 5 bases, the J end lost 5 bases, and 4 bases lay between the germline ends. The CDR3 has 11 amino acids.

The chain couples TRBV29-1 to TRBJ2-3; D may be TRBD2 (5 bases). The CDR3 loop spans 14 amino acids. In germline, CDR1 is SQVTM, CDR2 ANQGSEA. V was pared by 5 bases and J by 0 bases, with 12 bases between. The CDR3 DNA is TGCAGCGTTCGGGATATTTCTAGCACAGATACGCAGTATTTT. Translating it yields CSVRDISSTDTQYF.

The chain links TRBV5-1 to TRBJ1-3, with 7 bases matching TRBD1. CDR3 size: 17 residues. V lost 0 bases and J lost 5; bases outside the gene matches: 11. Germline CDR1 reads SGHRS; CDR2 reads YFSETQ. This CDR3 is CASSLAGSTGPRNTIYF. The CDR3 coding sequence is TGCGCCAGCAGCTTGGCCGGTTCGACAGGGCCGAGAAACACCATATATTTT.

The chain has TRBV29-1 and TRBJ1-2; TRBD1 aligns across 7 bases. This CDR3 contains 13 residues. CDR1 SQVTM and CDR2 ANQGSEA come from the germline V gene. J gave up 0 bases and V 7 bases, and 5 bases lay outside the gene matches. CDR3 sequence reads: CSAAQGANYGYTF. Written as DNA, the CDR3 is TGCAGCGCCGCGCAGGGGGCTAACTATGGCTACACCTTC.

In DNA form, the CDR3 reads TGTGCCAGTAGTTTAGGGACTAGCCCAGAGACCCAGTACTTC. Translated: CASSLGTSPETQYF. The rearrangement links TRBV19 to TRBJ2-5; 9 positions match TRBD2. Unmatched junction bases numbered 5, after V lost 5 bases and J lost 4 bases. Looked up from germline, CDR1 is LNHDA and CDR2 is SQIVND (reference sequence). The CDR3 has 14 residues.

The chain employs TRBV30 and TRBJ2-7; 10 bases match TRBD2. This CDR3 contains 15 residues. J gave up 4 bases and V 3 bases, and 9 bases lay outside the gene matches. Looked up from germline, CDR1 is GTSNPN and CDR2 is SVGIG (reference sequence). The CDR3 nucleotides are TGTGCCTGGAGCCTAACTAGCGGGATTGGGTACGAGCAGTACTTC. Translated, it gives CAWSLTSGIGYEQYF.

The chain employs TRBV27 and TRBJ2-6, with a possible D match to TRBD2 (5 bases). The germline CDR1 and CDR2 sequences are MNHEY and SMNVEV (reference sequence). Between the trimmed V and J ends, which lost 1 base and 1 base, there was a span of 14 bases. The CDR3 is 18 amino acids. In DNA, the CDR3 is TGTGCCAGCAGTTTATTCCCTAGCCCGCCTTCTGGGGCCAACGTCCTGACTTTC. Encoded protein: CASSLFPSPPSGANVLTF.

V is TRBV20-1 and J is TRBJ2-1; possibly TRBD2 for D (5 bases). V lost 6 bases to trimming and J lost 7 bases, with 10 bases between them. The CDR3 has 11 amino acids. CDR1 is DFQATT, CDR2 SNEGSKA, per germline (reference sequence). CDR3: CSAASGNEQFF. In DNA, the CDR3 is TGCAGTGCGGCTTCGGGGAATGAGCAGTTCTTC.